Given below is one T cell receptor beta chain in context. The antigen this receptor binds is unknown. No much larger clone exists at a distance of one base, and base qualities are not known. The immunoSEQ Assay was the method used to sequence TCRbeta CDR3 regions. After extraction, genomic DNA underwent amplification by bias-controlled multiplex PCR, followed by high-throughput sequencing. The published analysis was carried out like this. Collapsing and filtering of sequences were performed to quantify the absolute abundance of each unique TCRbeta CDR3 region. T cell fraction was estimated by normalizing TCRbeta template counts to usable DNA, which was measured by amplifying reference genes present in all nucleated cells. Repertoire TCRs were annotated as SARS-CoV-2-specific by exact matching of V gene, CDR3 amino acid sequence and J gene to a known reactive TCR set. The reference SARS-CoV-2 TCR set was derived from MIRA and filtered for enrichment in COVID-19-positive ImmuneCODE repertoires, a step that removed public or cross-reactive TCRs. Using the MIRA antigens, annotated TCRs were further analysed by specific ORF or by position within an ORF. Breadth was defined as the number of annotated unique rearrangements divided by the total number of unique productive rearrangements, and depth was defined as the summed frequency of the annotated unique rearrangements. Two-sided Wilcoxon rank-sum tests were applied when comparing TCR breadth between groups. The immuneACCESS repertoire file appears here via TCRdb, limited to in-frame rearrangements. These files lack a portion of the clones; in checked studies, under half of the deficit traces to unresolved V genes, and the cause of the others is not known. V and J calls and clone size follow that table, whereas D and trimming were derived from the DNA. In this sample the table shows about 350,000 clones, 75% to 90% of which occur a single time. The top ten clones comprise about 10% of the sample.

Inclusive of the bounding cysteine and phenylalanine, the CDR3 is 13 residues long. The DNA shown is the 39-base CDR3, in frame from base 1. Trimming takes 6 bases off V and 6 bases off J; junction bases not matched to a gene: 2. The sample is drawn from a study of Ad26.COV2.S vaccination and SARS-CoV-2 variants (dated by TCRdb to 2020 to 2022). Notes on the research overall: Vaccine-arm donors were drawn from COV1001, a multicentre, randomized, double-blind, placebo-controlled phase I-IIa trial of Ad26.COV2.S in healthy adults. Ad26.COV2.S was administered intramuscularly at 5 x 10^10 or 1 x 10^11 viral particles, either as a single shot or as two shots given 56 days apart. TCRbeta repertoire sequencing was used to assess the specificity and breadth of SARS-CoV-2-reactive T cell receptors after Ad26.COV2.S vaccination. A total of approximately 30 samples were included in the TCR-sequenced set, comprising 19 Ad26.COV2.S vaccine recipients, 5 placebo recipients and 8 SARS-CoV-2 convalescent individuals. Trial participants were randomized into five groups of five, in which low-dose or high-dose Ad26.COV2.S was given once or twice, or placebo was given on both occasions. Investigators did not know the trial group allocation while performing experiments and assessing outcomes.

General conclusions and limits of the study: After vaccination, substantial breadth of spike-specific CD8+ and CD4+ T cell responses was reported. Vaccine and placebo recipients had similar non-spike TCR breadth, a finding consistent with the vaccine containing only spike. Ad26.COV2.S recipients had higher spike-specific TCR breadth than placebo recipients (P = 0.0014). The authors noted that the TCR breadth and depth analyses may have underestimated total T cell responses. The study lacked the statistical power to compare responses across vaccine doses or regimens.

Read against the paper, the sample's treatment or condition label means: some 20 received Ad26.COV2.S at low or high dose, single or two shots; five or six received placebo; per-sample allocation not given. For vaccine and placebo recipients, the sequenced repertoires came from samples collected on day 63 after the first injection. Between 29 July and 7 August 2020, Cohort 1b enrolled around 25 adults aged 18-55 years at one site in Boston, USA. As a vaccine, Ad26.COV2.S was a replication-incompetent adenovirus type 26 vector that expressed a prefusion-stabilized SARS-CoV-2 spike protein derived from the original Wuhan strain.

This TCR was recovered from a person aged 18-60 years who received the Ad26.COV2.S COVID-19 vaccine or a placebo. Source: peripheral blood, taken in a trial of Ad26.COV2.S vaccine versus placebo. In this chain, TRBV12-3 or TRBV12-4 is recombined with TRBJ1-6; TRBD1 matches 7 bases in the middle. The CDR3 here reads CASRGQPNSPLHF. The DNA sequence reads TGTGCCAGCAGGGGACAGCCTAATTCACCCCTCCACTTT.